This T cell receptor (beta chain) was documented in a study of neurological immune-mediated disorders. General study findings and limits: None of the CDR3 amino acid sequences of expanded clones were shared across subjects, and this suggested private repertoires in all groups.

The study built unsorted libraries from 2 million PBMCs kept at -80 C. CDR3 length: 16 amino acids. CDR1 and CDR2 (germline): SGDLS, YYNGEE. The V and J ends lost 3 bases and 3 bases, in that order; junction bases with no gene match: 10. This clonotype was observed many times. Its antigen is currently unknown. Each TCR transcript was tagged with a 10-nucleotide random UMI during 5'RACE. MiXCR was run by TCRdb on the 5' RACE reads, yielding one entry per CDR3 protein. The data show about 59,000 distinct CDR3 sequences, about an eighth seen once. The genes are TRBV9 and TRBJ2-7, with 9 bases aligning to TRBD2. Sample: PBMCs. The sequence was obtained from a woman aged 55-75 years with HTLV-1-associated myelopathy (HAM/TSP). CDR3 residues: CASSAYIAGARYEQYF. In DNA form, the CDR3 reads TGTGCCAGCAGCGCATATATAGCGGGAGCTCGCTACGAGCAGTACTTC.